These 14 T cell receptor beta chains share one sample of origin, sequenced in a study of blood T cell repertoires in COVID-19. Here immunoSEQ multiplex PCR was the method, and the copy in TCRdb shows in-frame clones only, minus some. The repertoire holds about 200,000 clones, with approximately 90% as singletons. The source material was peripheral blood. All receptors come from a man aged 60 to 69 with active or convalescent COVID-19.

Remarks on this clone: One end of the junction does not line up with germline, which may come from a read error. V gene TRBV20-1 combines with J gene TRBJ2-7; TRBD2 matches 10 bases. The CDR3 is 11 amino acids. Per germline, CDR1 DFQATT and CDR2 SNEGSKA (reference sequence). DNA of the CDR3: TGCAGTGCTCCCAGTAGCGGGGGGTTGCACTTC. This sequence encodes CSAPSSGGLHF.

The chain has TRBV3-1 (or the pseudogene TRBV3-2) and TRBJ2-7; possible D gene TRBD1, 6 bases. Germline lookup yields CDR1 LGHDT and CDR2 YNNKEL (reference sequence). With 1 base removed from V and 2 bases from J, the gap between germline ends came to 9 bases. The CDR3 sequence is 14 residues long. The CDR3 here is CASSQAWTAYEQYF. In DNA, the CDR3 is TGTGCCAGCAGCCAAGCCTGGACAGCCTACGAGCAGTACTTC.

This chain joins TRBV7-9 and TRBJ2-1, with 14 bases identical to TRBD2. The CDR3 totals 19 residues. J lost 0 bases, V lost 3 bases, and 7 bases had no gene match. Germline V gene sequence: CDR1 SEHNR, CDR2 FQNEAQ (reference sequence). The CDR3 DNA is TGTGCCAGCAGCTTCGGACTAGCGGGGGGCCTGAGCTCCTACAATGAGCAGTTCTTC. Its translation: CASSFGLAGGLSSYNEQFF.

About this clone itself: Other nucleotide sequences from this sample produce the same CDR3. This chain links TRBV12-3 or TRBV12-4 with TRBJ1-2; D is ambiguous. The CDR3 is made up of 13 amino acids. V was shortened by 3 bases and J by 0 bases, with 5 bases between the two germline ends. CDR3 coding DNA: TGTGCCAGCAGTTTCTCAGCTAACTATGGCTACACCTTC. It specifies CASSFSANYGYTF.

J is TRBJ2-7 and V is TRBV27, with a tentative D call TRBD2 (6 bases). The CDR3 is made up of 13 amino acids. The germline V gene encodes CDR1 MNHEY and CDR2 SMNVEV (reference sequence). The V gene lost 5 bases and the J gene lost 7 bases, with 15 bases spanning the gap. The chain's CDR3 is CASSGTLPGEQYF. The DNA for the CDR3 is TGTGCCAGCAGTGGGACTCTACCGGGGGAGCAGTACTTC.

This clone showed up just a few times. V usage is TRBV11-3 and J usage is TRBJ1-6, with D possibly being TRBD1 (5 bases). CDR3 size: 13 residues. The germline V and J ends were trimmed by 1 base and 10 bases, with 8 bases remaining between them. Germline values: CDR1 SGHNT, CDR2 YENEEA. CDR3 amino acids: CASSLAPGSPLHF. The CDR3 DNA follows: TGTGCCAGCAGCTTAGCCCCAGGGTCACCCCTCCACTTT.

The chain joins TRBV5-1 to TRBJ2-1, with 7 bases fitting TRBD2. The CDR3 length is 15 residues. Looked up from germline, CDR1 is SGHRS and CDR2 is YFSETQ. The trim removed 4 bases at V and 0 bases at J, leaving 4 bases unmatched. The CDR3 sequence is CASSRAGSSYNEQFF. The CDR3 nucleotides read TGCGCCAGCAGCCGAGCGGGGAGCTCCTACAATGAGCAGTTCTTC.

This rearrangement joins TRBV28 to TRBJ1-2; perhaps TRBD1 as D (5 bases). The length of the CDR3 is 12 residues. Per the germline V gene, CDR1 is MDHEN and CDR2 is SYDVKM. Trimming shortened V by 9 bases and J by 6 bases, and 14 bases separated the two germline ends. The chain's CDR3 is CASSQGGHGYTF. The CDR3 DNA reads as TGTGCCAGTTCCCAGGGAGGCCATGGCTACACCTTC.

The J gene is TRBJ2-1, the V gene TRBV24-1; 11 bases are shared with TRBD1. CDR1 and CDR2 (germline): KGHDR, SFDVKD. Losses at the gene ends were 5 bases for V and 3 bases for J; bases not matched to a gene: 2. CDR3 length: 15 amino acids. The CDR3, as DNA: TGTGCCACCAGTGGGGGACAGGGGGTCTACAATGAGCAGTTCTTC. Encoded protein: CATSGGQGVYNEQFF.

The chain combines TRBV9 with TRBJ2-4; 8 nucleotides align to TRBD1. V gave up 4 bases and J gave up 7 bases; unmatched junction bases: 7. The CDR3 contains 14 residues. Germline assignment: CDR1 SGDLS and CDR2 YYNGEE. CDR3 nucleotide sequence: TGTGCCAGCAGCTACGGACAGGGCGAGAACATTCAGTACTTC. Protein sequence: CASSYGQGENIQYF.

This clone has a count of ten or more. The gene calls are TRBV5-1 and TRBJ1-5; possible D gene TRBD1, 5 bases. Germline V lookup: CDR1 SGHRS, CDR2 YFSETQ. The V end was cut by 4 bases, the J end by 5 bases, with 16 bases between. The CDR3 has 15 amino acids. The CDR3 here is CASSQNSGGDQPQHF. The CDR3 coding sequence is TGCGCCAGCAGCCAAAACAGCGGGGGTGATCAGCCCCAGCATTTT.

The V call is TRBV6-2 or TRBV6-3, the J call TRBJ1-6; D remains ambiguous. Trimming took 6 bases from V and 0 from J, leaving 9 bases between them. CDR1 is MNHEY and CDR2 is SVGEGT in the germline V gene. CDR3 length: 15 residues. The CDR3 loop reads CASSGAGSYNSPLHF. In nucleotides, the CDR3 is TGTGCCAGCAGCGGAGCGGGCTCCTATAATTCACCCCTCCACTTT.

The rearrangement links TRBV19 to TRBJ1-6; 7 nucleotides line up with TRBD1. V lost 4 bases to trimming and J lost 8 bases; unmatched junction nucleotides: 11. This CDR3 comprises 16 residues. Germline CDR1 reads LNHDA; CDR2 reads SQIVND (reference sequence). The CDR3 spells CASSRVDRAKDSPLHF. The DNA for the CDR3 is TGTGCCAGTAGTAGGGTCGACAGGGCAAAGGATTCACCCCTCCACTTT. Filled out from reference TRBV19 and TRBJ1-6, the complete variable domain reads DGGITQSPKYLFRKEGQNVTLSCEQNLNHDAMYWYRQDPGQGLRLIYYSQIVNDFQKGDIAEGYSVSREKKESFPLTVTSAQKNPTAFYLCASSRVDRAKDSPLHFGNGTRLTVT.

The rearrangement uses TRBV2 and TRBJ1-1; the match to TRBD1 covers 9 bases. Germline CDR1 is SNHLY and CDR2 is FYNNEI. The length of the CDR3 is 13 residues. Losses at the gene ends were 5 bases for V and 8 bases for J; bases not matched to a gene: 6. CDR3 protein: CASSLGQGSEAFF. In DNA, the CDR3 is TGTGCCAGCAGTCTAGGACAGGGGAGCGAAGCTTTCTTT.